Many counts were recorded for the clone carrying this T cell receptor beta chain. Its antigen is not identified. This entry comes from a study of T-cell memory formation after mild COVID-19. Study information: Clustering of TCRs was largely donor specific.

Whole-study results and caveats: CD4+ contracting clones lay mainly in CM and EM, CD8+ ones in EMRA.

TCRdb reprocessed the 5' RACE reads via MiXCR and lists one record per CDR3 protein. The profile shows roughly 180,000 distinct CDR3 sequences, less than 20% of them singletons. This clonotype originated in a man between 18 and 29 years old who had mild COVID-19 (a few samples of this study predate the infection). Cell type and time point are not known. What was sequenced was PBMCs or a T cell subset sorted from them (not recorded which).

This chain's CDR3 is CASRNPPVGGPSTDTQYF. The DNA for the CDR3 is TGTGCCAGCAGGAACCCCCCTGTGGGGGGACCTAGCACAGATACGCAGTATTTT. This chain uses TRBV12-3 or TRBV12-4 with TRBJ2-3, with D tentatively TRBD2 (6 bases). The V end lost 6 bases, the J end lost 0 bases, and 22 bases lay between the germline ends. CDR3 length equals 18 residues.